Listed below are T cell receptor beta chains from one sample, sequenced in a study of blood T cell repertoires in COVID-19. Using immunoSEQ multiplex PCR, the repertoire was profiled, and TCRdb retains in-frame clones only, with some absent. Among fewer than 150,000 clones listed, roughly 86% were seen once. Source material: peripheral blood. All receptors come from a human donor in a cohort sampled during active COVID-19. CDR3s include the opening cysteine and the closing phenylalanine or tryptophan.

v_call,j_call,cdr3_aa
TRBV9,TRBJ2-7,CASSPGTGRTYEQYF
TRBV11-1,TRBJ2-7,CASSSTGLGVEQYF
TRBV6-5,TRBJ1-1,CASSTIRGAEAFF
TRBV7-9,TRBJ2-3,CASSQRSGLGGVSTDTQYF
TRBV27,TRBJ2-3,CASSLIGGSTDTQYF
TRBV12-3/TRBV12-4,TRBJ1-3,CASSLGPGNTIYF
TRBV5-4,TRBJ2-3,CASSRPTSGGPTDTQYF
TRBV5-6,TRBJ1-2,CASSWEDYGYTF
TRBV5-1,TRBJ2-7,CASSPYALDNNYEQYF
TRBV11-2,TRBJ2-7,CASSFRSGGAVEQYF
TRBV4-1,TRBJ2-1,CASSQDVARGHYNEQFF
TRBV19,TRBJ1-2,CASSSRVEGYTF
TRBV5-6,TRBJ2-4,CASSPAGTGSLAKNIQYF
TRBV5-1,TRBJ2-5,CASSTSGGFETQYF
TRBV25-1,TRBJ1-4,CASSERQGGIEEKLFF
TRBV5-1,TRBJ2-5,CASSLAARRGQETQYF
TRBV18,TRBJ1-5,CASSSDRGINQPQHF
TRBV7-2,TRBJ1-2,CASSLEGGHGYTF
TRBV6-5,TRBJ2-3,CASVGGGRPDTQYF
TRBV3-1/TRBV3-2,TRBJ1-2,CASSQKLGQSYTF
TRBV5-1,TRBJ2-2,CASSWAQVNTGELFF
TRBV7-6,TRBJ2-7,CASSLGQPGTGSYEQYF
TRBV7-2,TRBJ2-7,CASSPTSTPYEQYF
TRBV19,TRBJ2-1,CASSISPGGSNEQFF
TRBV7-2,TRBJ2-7,CASIPRVEQYF
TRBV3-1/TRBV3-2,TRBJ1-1,CASSQSPGGWSEAFF
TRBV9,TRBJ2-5,CASSETPGGYQETQYF
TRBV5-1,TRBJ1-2,CASSLDTGGLDYTF
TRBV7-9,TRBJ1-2,CASRGNRDKAHYGYTF
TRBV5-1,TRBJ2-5,CASRLSAGGYQETQYF
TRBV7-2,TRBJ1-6,CASSLDRTGQSPLHF
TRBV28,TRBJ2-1,CASSLLASGGLDNEQFF
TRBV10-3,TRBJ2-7,CAISQGQGSYEQYF
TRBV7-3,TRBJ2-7,CASSLSGGPRGYEQYF
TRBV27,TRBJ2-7,CASSLGAGFYEQYF
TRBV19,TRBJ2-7,CASSPSTGLNEQYF
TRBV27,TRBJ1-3,CASKRTAYSGNTIYF
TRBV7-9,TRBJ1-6,CASSSNSSPLHF
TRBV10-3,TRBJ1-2,CAISDTSYGYTF
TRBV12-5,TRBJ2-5,CASGLAGKGRETQYF
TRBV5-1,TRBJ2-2,CASSLAEGAGTGHTGELFF
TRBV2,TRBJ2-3,CASKGQGIDTQYF
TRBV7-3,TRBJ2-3,CASSSTGGTTDTQYF
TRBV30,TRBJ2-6,CAWRDRDRGFTGANVLTF
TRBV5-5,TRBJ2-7,CASSLVRQGAGYEQYF
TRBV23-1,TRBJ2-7,CASIGRLAPYEQYF
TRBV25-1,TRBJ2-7,CASSESGGAGEQYF
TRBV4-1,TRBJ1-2,CASSQPDRVGYGYTF
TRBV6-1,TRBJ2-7,CASSEYSSGLAGPGEQYF
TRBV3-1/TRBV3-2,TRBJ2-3,CASSQGRGGSDTQYF